This is a list of T cell receptor beta chains from one sample in a study of T-cell memory formation after mild COVID-19. TCRdb re-called the 5' RACE reads with MiXCR, one entry per CDR3 protein. The sample lists 450,000 to 650,000 distinct CDR3 sequences; roughly 18% were seen once. The source material was PBMCs or a T cell subset sorted from them (not recorded which). The origin of the receptors is an adult woman who had mild COVID-19 (a few samples of this study predate the infection). Cell type and time point are not known. Both conserved end residues are part of each CDR3. Fields, in order: V gene, clone size, D gene, J gene, CDR3 DNA, CDR3 protein. A D gene is named only where the DNA matches it firmly. Expanded clones are given a class, and other clones once, few, many or no size at all.

TRBV29-1,many,TRBD1,TRBJ1-1,TGCAGCGTTTTGGGACAGGGGGTCACTGAAGCTTTCTTT,CSVLGQGVTEAFF
TRBV12-3/TRBV12-4,few,TRBD2,TRBJ2-2,TGTGCCAGCAGTTTCCTAGCGGGTTCGAACACCGGGGAGCTGTTTTTT,CASSFLAGSNTGELFF
TRBV5-1,NA,NA,TRBJ1-2,TGCGCCAGCAGCTTGAATGGGGCAGACCAAGTAGATGGCTACACCTTC,CASSLNGADQVDGYTF
TRBV6-2/TRBV6-3,NA,TRBD2,TRBJ2-5,TGTGCCAGCAGTTACGTGGGCGGGAGCCGCCAAGAGACCCAGTACTTC,CASSYVGGSRQETQYF
TRBV18,many,NA,TRBJ2-5,TGTGCCAGCTCACCTCCCAGAGACCAAGAGACCCAGTACTTC,CASSPPRDQETQYF
TRBV20-1,NA,NA,TRBJ2-3,TGCAGTGCTAGTGGGATCTCCCGCGGGGGCACAGATACGCAGTATTTT,CSASGISRGGTDTQYF
TRBV12-3/TRBV12-4,NA,NA,TRBJ2-2,TGTGCCAGCAGTTTCTTACTAGCAGCCACCGGGGAGCTGTTTTTT,CASSFLLAATGELFF
TRBV6-6,NA,TRBD1,TRBJ1-4,TGTGCCAGCAGTACCACATCAGGACAGGGTTGGGAAAAACTGTTTTTT,CASSTTSGQGWEKLFF
TRBV6-1,few,NA,TRBJ1-3,TGTGCCAGCAGTGAACGTGACGCCGGAAACACCATATATTTT,CASSERDAGNTIYF
TRBV9,few,NA,TRBJ2-7,TGTGCCAGCAGCGGGCCAGGGTCCCCCTACGAGCAGTACTTC,CASSGPGSPYEQYF
TRBV29-1,NA,TRBD1,TRBJ2-1,TGCAGCGTTACAGGGGATGAGCAGTTCTTC,CSVTGDEQFF
TRBV4-2,few,NA,TRBJ1-4,TGTGCCAGCAGCCAAGATCGTGGGGCTAATGAAAAACTGTTTTTT,CASSQDRGANEKLFF